This T cell receptor (beta chain) emerged from a study of cytomegalovirus exposure and HLA in healthy donors. The PCR had 60 Vbeta and 13 Jbeta primers. Method: immunoSEQ multiplex PCR; TCRdb's copy keeps in-frame clones and lacks some. The sample comprises approximately 210,000 clones, 75% to 85% of which are singletons, and 0.39% rests with the top ten. CDR3 length equals 16 residues. Germline loops: CDR1 SGHRS, CDR2 YFSETQ. V gave up 1 base and J gave up 3 bases; unmatched junction bases: 8. The V call is TRBV5-1, the J call TRBJ1-1, with 8 bases aligning to TRBD1. The specimen sequenced was PBMCs. The TCR was taken from a male donor in good health and CMV-seropositive. The CDR3 DNA is TGCGCCAGCAGCTTGACCCCAGGGGGCTCGGACACTGAAGCTTTCTTT. Its protein product is CASSLTPGGSDTEAFF. The variable domain in full, with the rest retrieved from reference TRBV5-1 and TRBJ1-1, is KAGVTQTPRYLIKTRGQQVTLSCSPISGHRSVSWYQQTPGQGLQFLFEYFSETQRNKGNFPGRFSGRQFSNSRSEMNVSTLELGDSALYLCASSLTPGGSDTEAFFGQGTRLTVV.